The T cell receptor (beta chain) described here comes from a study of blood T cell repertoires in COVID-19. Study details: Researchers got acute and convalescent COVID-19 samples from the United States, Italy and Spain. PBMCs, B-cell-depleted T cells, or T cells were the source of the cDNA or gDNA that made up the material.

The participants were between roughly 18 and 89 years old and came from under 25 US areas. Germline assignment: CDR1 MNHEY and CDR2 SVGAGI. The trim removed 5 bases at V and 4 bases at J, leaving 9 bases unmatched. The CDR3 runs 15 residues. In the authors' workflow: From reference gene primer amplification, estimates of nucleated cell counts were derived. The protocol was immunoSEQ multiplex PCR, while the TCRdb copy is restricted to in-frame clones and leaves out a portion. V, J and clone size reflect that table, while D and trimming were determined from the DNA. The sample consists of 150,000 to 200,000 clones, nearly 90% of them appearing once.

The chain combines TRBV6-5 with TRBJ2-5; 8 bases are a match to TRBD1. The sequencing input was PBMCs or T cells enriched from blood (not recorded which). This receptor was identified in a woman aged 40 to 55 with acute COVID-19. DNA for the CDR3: TGTGCCAGCAGTAGCAGCAGGGGGCGGGGAGAGACCCAGTACTTC. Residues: CASSSSRGRGETQYF.